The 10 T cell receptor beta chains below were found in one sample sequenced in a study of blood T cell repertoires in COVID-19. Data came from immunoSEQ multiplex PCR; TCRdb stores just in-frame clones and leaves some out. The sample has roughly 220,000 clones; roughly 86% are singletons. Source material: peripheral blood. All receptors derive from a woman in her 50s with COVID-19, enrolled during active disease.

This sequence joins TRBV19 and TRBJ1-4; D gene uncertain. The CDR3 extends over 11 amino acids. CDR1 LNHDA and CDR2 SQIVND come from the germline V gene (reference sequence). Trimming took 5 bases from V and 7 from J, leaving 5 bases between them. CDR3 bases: TGTGCCAGTAGTCTAACTGAAAAACTGTTTTTT. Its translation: CASSLTEKLFF.

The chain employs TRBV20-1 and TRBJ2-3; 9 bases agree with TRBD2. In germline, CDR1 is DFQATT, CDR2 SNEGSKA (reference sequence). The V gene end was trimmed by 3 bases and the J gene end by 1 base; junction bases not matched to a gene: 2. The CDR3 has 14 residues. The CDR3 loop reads CSASIAGGTDTQYF. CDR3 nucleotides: TGCAGTGCTAGTATAGCGGGGGGCACAGATACGCAGTATTTT.

In nucleotides, the CDR3 is TGTGCCAGCAGTTACGGGACAGGGGGGACCGGGGAGCTGTTTTTT. Amino acid sequence: CASSYGTGGTGELFF. This chain links TRBV6-5 with TRBJ2-2, with 11 bases that match TRBD1. The V segment lost 2 bases and the J segment 5 bases; nucleotides outside the gene matches: 1. The CDR3 is made up of 15 amino acids. CDR1 is MNHEY and CDR2 is SVGAGI in the germline V gene.

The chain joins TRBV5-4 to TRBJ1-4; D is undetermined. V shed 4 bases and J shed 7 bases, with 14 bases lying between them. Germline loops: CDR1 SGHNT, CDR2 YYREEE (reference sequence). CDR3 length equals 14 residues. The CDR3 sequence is CASSPFGLGEKLFF. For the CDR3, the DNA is TGTGCCAGCAGCCCCTTCGGACTGGGTGAAAAACTGTTTTTT.

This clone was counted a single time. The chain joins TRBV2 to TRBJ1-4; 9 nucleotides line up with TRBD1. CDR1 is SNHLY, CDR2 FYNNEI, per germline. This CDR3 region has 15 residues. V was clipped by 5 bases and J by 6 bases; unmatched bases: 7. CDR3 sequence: CASSTRDREDEKLFF. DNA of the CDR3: TGTGCCAGCAGTACCCGGGACAGGGAGGATGAAAAACTGTTTTTT.

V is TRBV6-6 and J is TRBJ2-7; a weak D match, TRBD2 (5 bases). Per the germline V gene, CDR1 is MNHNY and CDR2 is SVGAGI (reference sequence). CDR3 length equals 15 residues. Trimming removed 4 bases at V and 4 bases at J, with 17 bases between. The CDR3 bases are TGTGCCAGCAGTTTCTCTGACCCGGGGAAGTACGAGCAGTACGTC. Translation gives CASSFSDPGKYEQYV.

The CDR3 nucleotides read TGCGCCAGCAGCTTGGTGAGGGGGGGCCTCTATGAGCAGTTCTTC. Translation: CASSLVRGGLYEQFF. The rearrangement uses TRBV5-1 and TRBJ2-1; D may be TRBD2 (7 bases). V was cut by 0 bases and J by 8 bases, with 15 bases left in between. This CDR3 has 15 residues. From germline, CDR1 is SGHRS and CDR2 YFSETQ.

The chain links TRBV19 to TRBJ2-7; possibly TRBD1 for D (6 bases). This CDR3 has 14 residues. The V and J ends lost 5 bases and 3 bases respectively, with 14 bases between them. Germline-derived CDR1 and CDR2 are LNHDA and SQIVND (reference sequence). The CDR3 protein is CASSLQGRRYEQYF. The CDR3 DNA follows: TGTGCCAGTAGTTTACAGGGTCGGCGCTACGAGCAGTACTTC. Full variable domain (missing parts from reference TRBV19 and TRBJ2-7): DGGITQSPKYLFRKEGQNVTLSCEQNLNHDAMYWYRQDPGQGLRLIYYSQIVNDFQKGDIAEGYSVSREKKESFPLTVTSAQKNPTAFYLCASSLQGRRYEQYFGPGTRLTVT.

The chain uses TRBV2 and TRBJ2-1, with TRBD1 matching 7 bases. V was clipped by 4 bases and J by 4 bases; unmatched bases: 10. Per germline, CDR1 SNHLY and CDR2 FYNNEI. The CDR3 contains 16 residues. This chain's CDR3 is CASSAFRGQVYNEQFF. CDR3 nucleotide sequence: TGTGCCAGCAGTGCTTTTCGAGGACAGGTTTACAATGAGCAGTTCTTC.

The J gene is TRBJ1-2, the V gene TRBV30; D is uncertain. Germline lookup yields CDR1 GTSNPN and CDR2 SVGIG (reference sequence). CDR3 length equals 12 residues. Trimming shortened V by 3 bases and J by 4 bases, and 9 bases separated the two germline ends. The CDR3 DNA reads TGTGCCTGGAGCTCTGTCAGCTATGGCTACACCTTC. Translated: CAWSSVSYGYTF. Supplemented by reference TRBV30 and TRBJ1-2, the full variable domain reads SQTIHQWPATLVQPVGSPLSLECTVEGTSNPNLYWYRQAAGRGLQLLFYSVGIGQISSEVPQNLSASRPQDRQFILSSKKLLLSDSGFYLCAWSSVSYGYTFGSGTRLTVV.